Listed below are T cell receptor beta chains from one sample, sequenced in a study of OX40 agonist ivuxolimab in advanced cancers. The assay was immunoSEQ multiplex PCR, and TCRdb's table has in-frame clones only and misses some. Among more than 80,000 clones listed, around 90% were seen once. The sample was CD4+ or CD8+ T cells sorted from blood, taken in a trial of the OX40 agonist ivuxolimab. These receptors came from an adult with an advanced solid tumor such as melanoma, head and neck, liver or kidney cancer. The CDR3 runs from the conserved cysteine through the conserved F or W. Each record gives: J gene, V gene, CDR3 protein.

j_call: TRBJ2-5; v_call: TRBV5-1; cdr3_aa: CASSLNGETQYF
j_call: TRBJ2-1; v_call: TRBV7-2; cdr3_aa: CASSLDYNEQFF
j_call: TRBJ2-5; v_call: TRBV5-4; cdr3_aa: CASSSDRAEETQYF
j_call: TRBJ2-3; v_call: TRBV19; cdr3_aa: CASTEAGGPTDTQYF
j_call: TRBJ2-5; v_call: TRBV10-2; cdr3_aa: CASSEVLGETQYF
j_call: TRBJ1-1; v_call: TRBV19; cdr3_aa: CASSIVYQSSMNTEAFF
j_call: TRBJ2-1; v_call: TRBV4-2; cdr3_aa: CASSQSTGTRANEQFF
j_call: TRBJ2-3; v_call: TRBV2; cdr3_aa: CASSEYGTGLAGTDTQYF
j_call: TRBJ2-1; v_call: TRBV21-1; cdr3_aa: CASSKGGFPASRSYNEQFF
j_call: TRBJ2-1; v_call: TRBV9; cdr3_aa: CASSAGAGSDEQFF
j_call: TRBJ1-2; v_call: TRBV30; cdr3_aa: CAWSRAIYGYTF